This T cell receptor (beta chain) was profiled in a study of T cell repertoires in cytomegalovirus infection. This clonotype was recorded a few times. Germline CDR1 and CDR2: DFQATT and SNEGSKA (reference sequence). Trimming removed 2 bases at V and 6 bases at J, with 7 bases between. CDR3 length: 11 residues. TCRdb ran MiXCR on the reads and lists one entry per CDR3 protein. The sample comprises 120,000 to 150,000 distinct CDR3 sequences, about 6% of which are singletons, and about 20% rests with the top ten. Sequenced material: PBMCs. The chain links TRBV20-1 to TRBJ1-1; D unresolved. The sequence derives from a human donor in good health (CMV status not recorded). Some clones in this sample may be carry-over from other donors' samples. The CDR3: CSARTGAEAFF. DNA for the CDR3: TGCAGTGCTAGAACCGGGGCTGAAGCTTTCTTT.